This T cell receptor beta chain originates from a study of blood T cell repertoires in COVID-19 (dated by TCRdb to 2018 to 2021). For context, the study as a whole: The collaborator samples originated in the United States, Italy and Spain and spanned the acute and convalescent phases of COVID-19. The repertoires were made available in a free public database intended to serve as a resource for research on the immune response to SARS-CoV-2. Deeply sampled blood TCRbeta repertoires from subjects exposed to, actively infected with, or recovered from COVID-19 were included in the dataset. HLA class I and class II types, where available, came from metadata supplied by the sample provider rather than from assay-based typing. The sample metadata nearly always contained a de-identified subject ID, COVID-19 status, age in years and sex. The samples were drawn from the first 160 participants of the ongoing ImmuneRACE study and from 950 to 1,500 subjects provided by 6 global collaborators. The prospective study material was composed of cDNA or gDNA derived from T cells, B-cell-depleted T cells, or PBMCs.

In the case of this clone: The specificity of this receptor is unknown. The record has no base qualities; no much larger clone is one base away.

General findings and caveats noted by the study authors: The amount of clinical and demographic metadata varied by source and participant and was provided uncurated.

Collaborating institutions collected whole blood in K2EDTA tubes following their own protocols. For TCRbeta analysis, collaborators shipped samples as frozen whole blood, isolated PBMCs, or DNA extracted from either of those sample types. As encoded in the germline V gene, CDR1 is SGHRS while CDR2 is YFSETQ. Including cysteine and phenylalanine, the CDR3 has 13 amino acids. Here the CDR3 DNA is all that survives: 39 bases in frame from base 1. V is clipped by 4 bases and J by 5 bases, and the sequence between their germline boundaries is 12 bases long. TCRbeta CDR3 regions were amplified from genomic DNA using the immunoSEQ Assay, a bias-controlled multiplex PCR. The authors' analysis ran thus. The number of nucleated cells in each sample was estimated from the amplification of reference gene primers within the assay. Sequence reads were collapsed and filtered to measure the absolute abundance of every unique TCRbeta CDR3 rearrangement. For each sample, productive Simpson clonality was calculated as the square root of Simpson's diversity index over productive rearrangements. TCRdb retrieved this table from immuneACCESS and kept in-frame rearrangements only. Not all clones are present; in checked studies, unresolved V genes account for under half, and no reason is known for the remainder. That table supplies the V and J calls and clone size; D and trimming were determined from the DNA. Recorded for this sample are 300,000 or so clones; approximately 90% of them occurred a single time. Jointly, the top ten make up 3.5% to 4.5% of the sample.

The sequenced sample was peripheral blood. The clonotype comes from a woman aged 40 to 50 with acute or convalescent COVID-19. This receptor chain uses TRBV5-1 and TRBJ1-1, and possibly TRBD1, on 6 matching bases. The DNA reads TGCGCCAGCAGCATAAACACAGGGACTGAAGCTTTCTTT. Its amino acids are CASSINTGTEAFF.